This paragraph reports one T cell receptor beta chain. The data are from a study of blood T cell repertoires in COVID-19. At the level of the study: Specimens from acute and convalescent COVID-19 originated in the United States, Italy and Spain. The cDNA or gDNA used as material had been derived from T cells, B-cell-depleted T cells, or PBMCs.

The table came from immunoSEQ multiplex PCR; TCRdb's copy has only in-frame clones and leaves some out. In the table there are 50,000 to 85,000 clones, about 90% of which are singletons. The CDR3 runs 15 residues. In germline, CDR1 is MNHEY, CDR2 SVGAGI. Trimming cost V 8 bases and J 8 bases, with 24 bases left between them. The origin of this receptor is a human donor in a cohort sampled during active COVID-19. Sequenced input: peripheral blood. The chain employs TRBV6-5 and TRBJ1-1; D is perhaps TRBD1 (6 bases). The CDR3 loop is CASSLKGTGSQEAFF. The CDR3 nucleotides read TGTGCCAGCTCCCTAAAGGGTACAGGGTCACAAGAAGCTTTCTTT.